The rows below give T cell receptor beta chains drawn from one sample of a study of quantifying T cell responses using KT2 cells. One entry per CDR3 protein, called by TCRdb with MiXCR from the UMI-ligation and nested PCR reads. Among roughly 50,000 distinct CDR3 sequences listed, about 12% were seen once. Sequencing was done on a sample of PBMCs spiked with cells of the T cell clone KT2. The receptors originated from a human donor. Each CDR3 is given with its conserved first and last residue.

TRBV27	CASSLWPPRNQPQHF
TRBV29-1	CSVSEAFF
TRBV29-1	CSVSWGNTIYF
TRBV7-2	CASSPTGGTYEQYF
TRBV6-2/TRBV6-3	CASSPVAQSSYEQYF
TRBV20-1	CSARRAGSELFF
TRBV2	CASSEVDRELGSPLHF
TRBV20-1	CSASRSRGGGLEQFF
TRBV12-3/TRBV12-4	CASSLSAQGYQPQHF
TRBV20-1	CSARVPGEIYEQYF